The following is a TCR beta chain sequence with its context. Germline V gives CDR1 PRHDT, CDR2 FYEKMQ (reference sequence). Trimming removed 0 bases from V and 5 bases from J, with 13 bases in between. The CDR3 is 16 amino acids. This record belongs to a study of blood T cell repertoires in COVID-19. The overall study: Researchers got acute and convalescent COVID-19 samples from the United States, Italy and Spain. T cells, B-cell-depleted T cells, or PBMCs supplied cDNA or gDNA.

In the authors' workflow: By means of reference gene primer amplification, nucleated cell counts were estimated. Sequencing used immunoSEQ multiplex PCR; TCRdb keeps in-frame clones, though not all of them. V, J and clone size were drawn from that table, and D and trimming were deduced from the DNA. Here the sample spans under 130,000 clones, around 88% being singletons. Sequenced material: peripheral blood. This receptor was obtained from a human donor in a cohort sampled during active COVID-19. V is TRBV13 and J is TRBJ1-4; D perhaps matches TRBD1 (5 bases). The CDR3 coding sequence is TGTGCCAGCAGCTTAGGGAGACTTGGGGCGAATGAAAAACTGTTTTTT. This gives the protein CASSLGRLGANEKLFF.